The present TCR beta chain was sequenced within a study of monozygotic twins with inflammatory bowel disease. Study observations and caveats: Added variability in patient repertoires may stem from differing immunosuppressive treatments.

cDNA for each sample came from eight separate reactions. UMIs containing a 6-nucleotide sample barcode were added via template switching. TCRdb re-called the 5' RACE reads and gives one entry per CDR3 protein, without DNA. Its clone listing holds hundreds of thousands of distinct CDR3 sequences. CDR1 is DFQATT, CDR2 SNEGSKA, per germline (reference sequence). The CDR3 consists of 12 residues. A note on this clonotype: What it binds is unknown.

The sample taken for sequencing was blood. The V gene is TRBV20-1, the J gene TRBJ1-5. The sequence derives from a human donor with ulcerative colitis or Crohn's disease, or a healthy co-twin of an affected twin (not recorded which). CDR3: CSAWAGGQPQHF.